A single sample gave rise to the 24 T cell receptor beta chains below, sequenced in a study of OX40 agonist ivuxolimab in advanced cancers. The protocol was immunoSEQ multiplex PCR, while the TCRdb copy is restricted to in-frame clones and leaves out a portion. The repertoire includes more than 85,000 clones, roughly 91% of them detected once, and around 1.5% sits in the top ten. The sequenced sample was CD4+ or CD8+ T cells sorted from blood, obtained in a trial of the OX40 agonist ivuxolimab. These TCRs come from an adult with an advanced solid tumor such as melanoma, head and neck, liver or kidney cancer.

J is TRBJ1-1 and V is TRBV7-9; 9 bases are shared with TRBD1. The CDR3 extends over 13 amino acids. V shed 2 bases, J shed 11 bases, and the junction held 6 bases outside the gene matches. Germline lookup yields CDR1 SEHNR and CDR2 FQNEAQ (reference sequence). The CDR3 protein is CASSLLDRGWAFF. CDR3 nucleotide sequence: TGTGCCAGCAGCTTACTGGACAGGGGATGGGCTTTCTTT.

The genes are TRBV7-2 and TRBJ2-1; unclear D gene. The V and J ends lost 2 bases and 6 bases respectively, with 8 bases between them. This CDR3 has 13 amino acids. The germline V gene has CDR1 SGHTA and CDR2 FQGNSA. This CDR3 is CASSLPATNEQFF. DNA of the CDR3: TGTGCCAGCAGCTTACCCGCGACCAATGAGCAGTTCTTC.

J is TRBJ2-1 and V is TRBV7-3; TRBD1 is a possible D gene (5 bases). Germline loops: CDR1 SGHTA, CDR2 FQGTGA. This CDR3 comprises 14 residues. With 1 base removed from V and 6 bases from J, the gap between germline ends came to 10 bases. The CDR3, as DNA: TGTGCCAGCAGCTTAATGCCTCAGGGCAATGAGCAGTTCTTC. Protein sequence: CASSLMPQGNEQFF.

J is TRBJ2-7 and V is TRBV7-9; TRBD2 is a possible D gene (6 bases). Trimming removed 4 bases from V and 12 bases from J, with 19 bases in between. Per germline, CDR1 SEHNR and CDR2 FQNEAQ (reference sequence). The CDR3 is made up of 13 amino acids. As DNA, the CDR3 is TGTGCCAGCAGCTCCCCCGTACGGGAGAGGCCGTACTTC. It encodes CASSSPVRERPYF.

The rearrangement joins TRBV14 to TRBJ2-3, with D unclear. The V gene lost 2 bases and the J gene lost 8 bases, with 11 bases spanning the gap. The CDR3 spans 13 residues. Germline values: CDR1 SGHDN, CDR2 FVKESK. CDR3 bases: TGTGCCAGCAGCCAATGGGTAGTAGGTACGCAGTATTTT. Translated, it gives CASSQWVVGTQYF.

The DNA for the CDR3 is TGTGCCAGCAGTACCTGGGAGGGGGCCTCCGGGGAGCTGTTTTTT. Amino acids: CASSTWEGASGELFF. This rearrangement joins TRBV6-5 to TRBJ2-2; possibly TRBD1 or TRBD2 for D (7 bases each). This CDR3 is built from 15 residues. V was trimmed by 5 bases and J by 6 bases, leaving 16 bases between them. Germline V CDR1 and CDR2: MNHEY, SVGAGI.

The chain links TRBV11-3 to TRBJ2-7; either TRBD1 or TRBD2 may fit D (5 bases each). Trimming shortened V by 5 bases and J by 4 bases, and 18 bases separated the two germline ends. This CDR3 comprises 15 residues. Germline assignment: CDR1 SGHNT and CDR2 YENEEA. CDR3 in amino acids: CASSPPGTDIYEQYF. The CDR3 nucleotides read TGTGCCAGCAGCCCCCCCGGGACCGACATATACGAGCAGTACTTC.

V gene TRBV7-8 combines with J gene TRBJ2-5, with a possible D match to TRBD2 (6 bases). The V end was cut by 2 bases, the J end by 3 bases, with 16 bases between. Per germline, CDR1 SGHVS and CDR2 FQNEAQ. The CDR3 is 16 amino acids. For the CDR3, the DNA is TGTGCCAGCAGCTTACGCAGTAGCGGAGGGAAAGAGACCCAGTACTTC. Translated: CASSLRSSGGKETQYF.

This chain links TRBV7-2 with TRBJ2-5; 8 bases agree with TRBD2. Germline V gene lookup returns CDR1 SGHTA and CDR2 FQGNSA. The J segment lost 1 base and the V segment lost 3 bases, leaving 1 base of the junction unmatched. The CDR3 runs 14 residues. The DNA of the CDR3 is TGTGCCAGCAGCTTTACTAGCGGCCAAGAGACCCAGTACTTC. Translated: CASSFTSGQETQYF.

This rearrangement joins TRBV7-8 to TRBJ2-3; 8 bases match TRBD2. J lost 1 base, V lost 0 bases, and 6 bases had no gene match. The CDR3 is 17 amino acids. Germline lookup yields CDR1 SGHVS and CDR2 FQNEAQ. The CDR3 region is CASSLALAGGGTDTQYF. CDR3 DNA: TGTGCCAGCAGCTTAGCTCTCGCGGGAGGCGGCACAGATACGCAGTATTTT. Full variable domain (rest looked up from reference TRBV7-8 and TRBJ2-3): GAGVSQSPRYKVAKRGQDVALRCDPISGHVSLFWYQQALGQGPEFLTYFQNEAQLDKSGLPSDRFFAERPEGSVSTLKIQRTQQEDSAVYLCASSLALAGGGTDTQYFGPGTRLTVL.

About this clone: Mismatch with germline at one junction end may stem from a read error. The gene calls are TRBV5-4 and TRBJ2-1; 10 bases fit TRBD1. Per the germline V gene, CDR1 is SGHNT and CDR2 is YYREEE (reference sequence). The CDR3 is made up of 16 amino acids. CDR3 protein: CASSQIGDRGRNEQFF. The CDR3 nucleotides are TGCGCCAGCAGCCAAATTGGGGACAGGGGCAGGAATGAGCAGTTCTTC.

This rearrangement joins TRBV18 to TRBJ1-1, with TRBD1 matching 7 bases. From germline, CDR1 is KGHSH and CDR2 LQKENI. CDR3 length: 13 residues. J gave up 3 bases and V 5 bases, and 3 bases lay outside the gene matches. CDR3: CASSVQGDTEAFF. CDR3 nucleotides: TGTGCCAGCTCAGTCCAGGGGGACACTGAAGCTTTCTTT.

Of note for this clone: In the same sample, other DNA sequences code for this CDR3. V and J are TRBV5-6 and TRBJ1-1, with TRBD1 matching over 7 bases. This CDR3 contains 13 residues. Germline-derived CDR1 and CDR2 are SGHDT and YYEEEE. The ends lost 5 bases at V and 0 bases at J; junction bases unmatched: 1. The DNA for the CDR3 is TGTGCCAGCAGAGGGACAGTGAACACTGAAGCTTTCTTT. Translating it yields CASRGTVNTEAFF.

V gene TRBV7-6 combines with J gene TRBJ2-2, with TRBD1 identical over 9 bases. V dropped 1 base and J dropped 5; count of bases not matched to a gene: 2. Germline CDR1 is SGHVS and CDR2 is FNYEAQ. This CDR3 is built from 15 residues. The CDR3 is CASSLGGTGTGELFF. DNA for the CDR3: TGTGCCAGCAGCTTAGGGGGGACAGGGACCGGGGAGCTGTTTTTT.

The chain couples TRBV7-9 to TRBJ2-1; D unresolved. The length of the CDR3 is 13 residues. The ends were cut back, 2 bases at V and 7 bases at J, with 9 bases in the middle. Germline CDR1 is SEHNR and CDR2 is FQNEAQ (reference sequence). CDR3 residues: CASSLSSRNEQFF. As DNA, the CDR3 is TGTGCCAGCAGCTTATCCTCTAGAAATGAGCAGTTCTTC.

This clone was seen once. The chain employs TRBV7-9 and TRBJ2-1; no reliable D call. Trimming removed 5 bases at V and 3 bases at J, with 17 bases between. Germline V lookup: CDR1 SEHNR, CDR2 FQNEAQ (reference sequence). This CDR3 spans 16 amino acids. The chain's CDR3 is CASSQLLASFYNEQFF. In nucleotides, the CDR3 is TGTGCCAGCAGCCAGCTTTTGGCTAGTTTCTACAATGAGCAGTTCTTC.

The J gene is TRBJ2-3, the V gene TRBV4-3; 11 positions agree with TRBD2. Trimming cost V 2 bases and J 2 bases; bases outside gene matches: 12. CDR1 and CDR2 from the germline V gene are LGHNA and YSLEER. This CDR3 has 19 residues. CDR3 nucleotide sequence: TGCGCCAGCAGCCAACAGCTTCCCCTAGCGGGGGGCTACACAGATACGCAGTATTTT. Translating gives CASSQQLPLAGGYTDTQYF.

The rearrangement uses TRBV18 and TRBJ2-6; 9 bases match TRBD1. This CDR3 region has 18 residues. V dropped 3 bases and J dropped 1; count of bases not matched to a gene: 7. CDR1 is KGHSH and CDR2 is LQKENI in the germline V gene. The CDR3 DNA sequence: TGTGCCAGCTCACCGACAGGGGGGCAGATATCTGGGGCCAACGTCCTGACTTTC. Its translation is CASSPTGGQISGANVLTF.

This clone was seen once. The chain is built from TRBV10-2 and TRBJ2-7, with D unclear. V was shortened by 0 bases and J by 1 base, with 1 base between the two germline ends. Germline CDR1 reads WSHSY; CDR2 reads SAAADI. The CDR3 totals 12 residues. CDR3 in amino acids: CASSESSYEQYF. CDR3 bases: TGCGCCAGCAGTGAGTCTTCCTACGAGCAGTACTTC.

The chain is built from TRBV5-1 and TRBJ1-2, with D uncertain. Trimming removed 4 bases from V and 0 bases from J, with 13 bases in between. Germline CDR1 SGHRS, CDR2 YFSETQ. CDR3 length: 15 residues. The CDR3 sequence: CASSVIASANYGYTF. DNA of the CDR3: TGCGCCAGCAGCGTAATAGCTTCCGCTAACTATGGCTACACCTTC.

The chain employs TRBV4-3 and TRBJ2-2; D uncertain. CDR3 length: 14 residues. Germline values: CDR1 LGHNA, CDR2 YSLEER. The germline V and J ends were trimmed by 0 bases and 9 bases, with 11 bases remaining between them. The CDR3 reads CASSQEARRRELFF. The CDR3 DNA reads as TGCGCCAGCAGCCAAGAGGCGCGTCGGCGGGAGCTGTTTTTT.

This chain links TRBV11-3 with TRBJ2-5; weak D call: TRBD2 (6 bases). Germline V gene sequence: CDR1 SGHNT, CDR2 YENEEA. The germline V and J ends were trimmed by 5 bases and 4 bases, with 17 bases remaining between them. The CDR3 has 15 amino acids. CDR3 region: CASSPGWEAGETQYF. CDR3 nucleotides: TGTGCCAGCAGCCCGGGATGGGAGGCGGGAGAGACCCAGTACTTC.

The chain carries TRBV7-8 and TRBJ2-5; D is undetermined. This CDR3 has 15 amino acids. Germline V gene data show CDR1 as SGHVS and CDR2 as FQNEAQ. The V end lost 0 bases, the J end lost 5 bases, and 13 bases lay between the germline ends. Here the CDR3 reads CASSLADWERETQYF. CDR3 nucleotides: TGTGCCAGCAGCTTAGCAGATTGGGAACGCGAGACCCAGTACTTC.

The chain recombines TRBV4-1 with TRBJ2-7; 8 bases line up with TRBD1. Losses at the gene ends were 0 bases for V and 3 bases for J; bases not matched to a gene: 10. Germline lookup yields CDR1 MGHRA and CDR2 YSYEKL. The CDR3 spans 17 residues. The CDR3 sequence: CASSQEAGTGEFYEQYF. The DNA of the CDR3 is TGCGCCAGCAGCCAAGAGGCCGGGACAGGCGAGTTCTACGAGCAGTACTTC.